This section outlines one T cell receptor (beta chain) sequence together with its context. This CDR3 is built from 13 residues. The germline CDR1 and CDR2 sequences are LNHDA and SQIVND (reference sequence). Trimming removed 2 bases from V and 8 bases from J, with 12 bases in between. The data derive from a study of blood T cell repertoires in COVID-19. Clones were sequenced by immunoSEQ multiplex PCR, and TCRdb holds only the in-frame ones, with some missing. The table records about 55,000 clones, around 90% of them present only once. Sequenced material: peripheral blood. J is TRBJ1-1 and V is TRBV19; D not resolved. The sequence was obtained from a human donor with active COVID-19. The donor label of this sample is uncertain. The CDR3 reads CASSIRSDAEAFF. CDR3 bases: TGTGCCAGTAGTATAAGAAGCGACGCGGAAGCTTTCTTT.